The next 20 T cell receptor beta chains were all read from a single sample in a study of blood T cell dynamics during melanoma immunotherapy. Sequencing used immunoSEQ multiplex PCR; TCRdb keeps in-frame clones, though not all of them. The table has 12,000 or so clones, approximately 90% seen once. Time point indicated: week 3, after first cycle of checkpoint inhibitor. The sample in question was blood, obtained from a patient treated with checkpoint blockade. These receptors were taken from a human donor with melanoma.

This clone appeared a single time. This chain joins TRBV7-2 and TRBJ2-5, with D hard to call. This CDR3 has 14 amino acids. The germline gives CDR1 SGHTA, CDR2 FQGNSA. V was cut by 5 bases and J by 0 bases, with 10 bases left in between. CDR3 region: CASSRQNNQETQYF. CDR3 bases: TGTGCCAGCAGCCGGCAAAACAACCAAGAGACCCAGTACTTC.

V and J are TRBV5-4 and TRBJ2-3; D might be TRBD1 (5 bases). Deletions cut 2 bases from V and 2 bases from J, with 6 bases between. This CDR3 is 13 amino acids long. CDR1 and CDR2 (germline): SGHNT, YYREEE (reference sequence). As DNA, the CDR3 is TGTGCCAGCAGCTTCAGGGCCACAGATACGCAGTATTTT. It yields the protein CASSFRATDTQYF.

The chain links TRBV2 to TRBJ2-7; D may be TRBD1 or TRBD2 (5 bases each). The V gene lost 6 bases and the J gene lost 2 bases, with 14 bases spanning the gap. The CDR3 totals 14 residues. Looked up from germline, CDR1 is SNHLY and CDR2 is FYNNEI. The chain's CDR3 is CASRRGQATYEQYF. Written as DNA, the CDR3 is TGTGCCAGCAGGAGGGGTCAGGCCACCTACGAGCAGTACTTC.

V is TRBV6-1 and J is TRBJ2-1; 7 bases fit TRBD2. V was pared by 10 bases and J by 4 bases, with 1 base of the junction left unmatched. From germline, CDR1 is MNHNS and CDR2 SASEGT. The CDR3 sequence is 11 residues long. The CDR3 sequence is CATGGYNEQFF. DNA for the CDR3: TGTGCCACCGGGGGGTACAATGAGCAGTTCTTC.

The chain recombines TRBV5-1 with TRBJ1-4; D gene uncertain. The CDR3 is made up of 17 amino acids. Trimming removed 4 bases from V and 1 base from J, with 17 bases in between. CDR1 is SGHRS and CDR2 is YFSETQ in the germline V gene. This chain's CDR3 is CASSLPAGSLTNEKLFF. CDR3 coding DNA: TGCGCCAGCAGCCTTCCAGCGGGGAGCTTAACTAATGAAAAACTGTTTTTT.

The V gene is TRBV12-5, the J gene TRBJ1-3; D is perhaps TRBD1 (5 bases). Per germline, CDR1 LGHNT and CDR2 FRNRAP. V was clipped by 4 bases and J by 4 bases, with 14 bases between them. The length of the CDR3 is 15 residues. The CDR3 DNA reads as TGTGCTAGTGGTTCGACCCAGGGATACGGAAACACCATATATTTT. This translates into CASGSTQGYGNTIYF.

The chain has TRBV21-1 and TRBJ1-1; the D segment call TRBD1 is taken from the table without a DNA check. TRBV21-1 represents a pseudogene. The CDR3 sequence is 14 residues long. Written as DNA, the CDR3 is TGTGCCAGCAGCAAGCCACAGGGCTTCACTGAAGCTTTCTTT. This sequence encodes CASSKPQGFTEAFF.

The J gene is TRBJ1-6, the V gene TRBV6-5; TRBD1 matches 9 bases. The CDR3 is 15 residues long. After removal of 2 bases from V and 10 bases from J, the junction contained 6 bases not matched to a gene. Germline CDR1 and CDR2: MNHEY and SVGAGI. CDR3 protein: CASSYQGQGYSPLHF. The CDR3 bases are TGTGCCAGCAGTTACCAAGGACAGGGGTACTCACCCCTCCACTTT.

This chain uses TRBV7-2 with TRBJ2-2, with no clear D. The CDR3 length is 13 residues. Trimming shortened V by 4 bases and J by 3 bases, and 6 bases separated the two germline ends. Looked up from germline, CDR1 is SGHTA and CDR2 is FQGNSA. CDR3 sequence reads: CASSSTHTGELFF. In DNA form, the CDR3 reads TGTGCCAGCAGCTCCACTCACACCGGGGAGCTGTTTTTT.

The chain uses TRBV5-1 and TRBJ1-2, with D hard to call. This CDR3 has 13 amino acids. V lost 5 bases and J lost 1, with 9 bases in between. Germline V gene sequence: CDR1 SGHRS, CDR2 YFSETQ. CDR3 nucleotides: TGCGCCAGCAGACTCGGGAGTAACTATGGCTACACCTTC. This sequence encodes CASRLGSNYGYTF.

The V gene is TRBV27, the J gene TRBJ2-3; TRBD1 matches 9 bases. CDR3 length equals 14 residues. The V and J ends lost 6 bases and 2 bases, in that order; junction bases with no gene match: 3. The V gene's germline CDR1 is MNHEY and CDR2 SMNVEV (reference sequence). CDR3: CASRTGGNTDTQYF. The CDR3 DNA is TGTGCCAGCAGGACAGGGGGTAACACAGATACGCAGTATTTT.

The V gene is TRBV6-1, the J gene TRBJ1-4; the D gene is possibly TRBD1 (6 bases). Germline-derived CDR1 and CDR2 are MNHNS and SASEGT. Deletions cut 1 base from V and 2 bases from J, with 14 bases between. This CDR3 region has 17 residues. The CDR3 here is CASSEVGGHATNEKLFF. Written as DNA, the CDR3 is TGTGCCAGCAGTGAAGTCGGGGGGCATGCCACTAATGAAAAACTGTTTTTT.

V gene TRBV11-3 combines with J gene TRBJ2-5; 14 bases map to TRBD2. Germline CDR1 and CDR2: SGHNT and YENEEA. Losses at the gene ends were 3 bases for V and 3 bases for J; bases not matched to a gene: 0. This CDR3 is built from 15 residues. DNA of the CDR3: TGTGCCAGCAGCTTGGGACTAGCGGGGGAAGAGACCCAGTACTTC. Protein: CASSLGLAGEETQYF.

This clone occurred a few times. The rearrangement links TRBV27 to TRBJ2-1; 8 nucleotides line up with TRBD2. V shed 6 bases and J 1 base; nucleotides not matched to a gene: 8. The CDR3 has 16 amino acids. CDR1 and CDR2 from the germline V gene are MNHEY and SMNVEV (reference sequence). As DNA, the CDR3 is TGTGCCAGCAGACTGAGGACTAGCCGGTCCTACAATGAGCAGTTCTTC. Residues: CASRLRTSRSYNEQFF.

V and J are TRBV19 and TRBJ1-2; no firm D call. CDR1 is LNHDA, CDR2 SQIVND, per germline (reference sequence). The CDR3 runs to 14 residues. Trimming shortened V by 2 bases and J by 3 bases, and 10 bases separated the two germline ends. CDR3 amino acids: CASSISRNDYGYTF. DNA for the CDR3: TGTGCCAGTAGTATAAGCCGAAACGACTATGGCTACACCTTC. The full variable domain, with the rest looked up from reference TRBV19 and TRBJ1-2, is DGGITQSPKYLFRKEGQNVTLSCEQNLNHDAMYWYRQDPGQGLRLIYYSQIVNDFQKGDIAEGYSVSREKKESFPLTVTSAQKNPTAFYLCASSISRNDYGYTFGSGTRLTVV.

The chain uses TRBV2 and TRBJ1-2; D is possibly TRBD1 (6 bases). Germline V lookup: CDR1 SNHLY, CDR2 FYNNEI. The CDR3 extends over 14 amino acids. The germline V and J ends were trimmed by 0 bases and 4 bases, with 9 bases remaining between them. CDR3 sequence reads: CASSEARTVYGYTF. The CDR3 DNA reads TGTGCCAGCAGTGAAGCGAGGACAGTCTATGGCTACACCTTC.

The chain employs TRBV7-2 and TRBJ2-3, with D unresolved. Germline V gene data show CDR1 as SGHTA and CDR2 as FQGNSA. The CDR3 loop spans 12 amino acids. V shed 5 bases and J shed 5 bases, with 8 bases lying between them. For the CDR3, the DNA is TGTGCCAGCAGCCCAACCGGAGATACGCAGTATTTT. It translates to CASSPTGDTQYF. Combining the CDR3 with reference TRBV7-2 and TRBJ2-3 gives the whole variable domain GAGVSQSPSNKVTEKGKDVELRCDPISGHTALYWYRQSLGQGLEFLIYFQGNSAPDKSGLPSDRFSAERTGGSVSTLTIQRTQQEDSAVYLCASSPTGDTQYFGPGTRLTVL.

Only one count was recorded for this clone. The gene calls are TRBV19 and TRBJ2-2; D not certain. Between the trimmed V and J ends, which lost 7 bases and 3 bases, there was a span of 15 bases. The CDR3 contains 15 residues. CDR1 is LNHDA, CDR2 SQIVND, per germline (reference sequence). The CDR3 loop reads CASIDRSLYTGELFF. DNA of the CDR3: TGTGCCAGTATTGATAGGTCATTATACACCGGGGAGCTGTTTTTT.

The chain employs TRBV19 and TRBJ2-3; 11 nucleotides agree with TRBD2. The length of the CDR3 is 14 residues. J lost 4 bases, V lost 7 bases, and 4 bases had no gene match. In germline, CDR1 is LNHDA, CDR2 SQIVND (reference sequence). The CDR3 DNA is TGTGCCAGTACGACTAGCGGGGCCGCAGATACGCAGTATTTT. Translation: CASTTSGAADTQYF.

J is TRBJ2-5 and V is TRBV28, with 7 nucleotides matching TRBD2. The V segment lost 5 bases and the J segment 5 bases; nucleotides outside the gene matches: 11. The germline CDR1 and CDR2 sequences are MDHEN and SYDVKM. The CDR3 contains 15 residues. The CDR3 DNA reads TGTGCCAGCAGTCCCCCATCGTGGGGGGGGGAGACCCAGTACTTC. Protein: CASSPPSWGGETQYF.